Following are 21 T cell receptor beta chains from one sample sequenced in a study of cytomegalovirus exposure and HLA in healthy donors. Sequenced by immunoSEQ multiplex PCR; TCRdb stores in-frame clones only, minus some. Among about 280,000 clones listed, about 86% were seen once. Sequencing used PBMCs. These receptors all stem from a woman younger than 35 in good health and CMV-seronegative.

The V call is TRBV15, the J call TRBJ1-2; D is unresolved. V lost 4 bases, J lost 8 bases, and 17 bases lay in between. Germline-derived CDR1 and CDR2 are LNHNV and YYDKDF (reference sequence). This CDR3 spans 14 amino acids. CDR3 DNA sequence: TGTGCCACCAGCATACCGTACGGGGTATACGGCTACACCTTC. This gives the protein CATSIPYGVYGYTF.

The rearrangement joins TRBV5-1 to TRBJ2-7, with a possible D match to TRBD1 (6 bases). CDR3 length equals 15 residues. The V gene lost 5 bases and the J gene lost 0 bases, with 15 bases spanning the gap. Looked up from germline, CDR1 is SGHRS and CDR2 is YFSETQ. CDR3 protein: CASSTGHSSSYEQYF. The CDR3 nucleotides are TGCGCCAGCAGTACGGGACATTCGAGCTCCTACGAGCAGTACTTC. Full variable domain (missing parts from reference TRBV5-1 and TRBJ2-7): KAGVTQTPRYLIKTRGQQVTLSCSPISGHRSVSWYQQTPGQGLQFLFEYFSETQRNKGNFPGRFSGRQFSNSRSEMNVSTLELGDSALYLCASSTGHSSSYEQYFGPGTRLTVT.

This rearrangement joins TRBV19 to TRBJ2-2; D remains unclear. Germline CDR1 LNHDA, CDR2 SQIVND (reference sequence). The CDR3 consists of 16 residues. V lost 5 bases to trimming and J lost 4 bases, with 17 bases between them. The CDR3 here is CASSEWAAAGTGELFF. The CDR3 nucleotides read TGTGCCAGTAGTGAGTGGGCAGCTGCCGGCACCGGGGAGCTGTTTTTT. The variable domain in full, with the rest retrieved from reference TRBV19 and TRBJ2-2, is DGGITQSPKYLFRKEGQNVTLSCEQNLNHDAMYWYRQDPGQGLRLIYYSQIVNDFQKGDIAEGYSVSREKKESFPLTVTSAQKNPTAFYLCASSEWAAAGTGELFFGEGSRLTVL.

The J gene is TRBJ2-5, the V gene TRBV7-2; D unresolved. Germline CDR1 and CDR2: SGHTA and FQGNSA. The CDR3 contains 14 residues. Trimming removed 2 bases from V and 5 bases from J, with 12 bases in between. The CDR3: CASSLNPRSETQYF. The CDR3 DNA is TGTGCCAGCAGCTTAAACCCTCGGTCGGAGACCCAGTACTTC.

The rearrangement joins TRBV4-3 to TRBJ2-3, with 10 bases aligning to TRBD2. Germline V gene sequence: CDR1 LGHNA, CDR2 YSLEER. Germline trimming cut 1 base from V and 0 bases from J; bases unmatched to any gene: 4. This CDR3 has 17 residues. The CDR3 loop reads CASSQVKLAGSTDTQYF. DNA of the CDR3: TGCGCCAGCAGCCAAGTCAAACTAGCGGGGAGCACAGATACGCAGTATTTT.

The chain uses TRBV27 and TRBJ2-1, with D perhaps TRBD1 (6 bases). This CDR3 is built from 15 residues. Germline V lookup: CDR1 MNHEY, CDR2 SMNVEV (reference sequence). Between the trimmed V and J ends, which lost 4 bases and 2 bases, there was a span of 12 bases. The CDR3 loop is CASSSNRDPYNEQFF. CDR3 DNA: TGTGCCAGCAGTTCCAACAGGGACCCCTACAATGAGCAGTTCTTC.

This clone was seen a few times. The chain has TRBV28 and TRBJ1-1, with D unclear. There are 12 residues in the CDR3. Germline CDR1 is MDHEN and CDR2 is SYDVKM. V lost 1 base, J lost 7 bases, and 7 bases lay in between. The CDR3 is CASSLSRSEAFF. The CDR3 bases are TGTGCCAGCAGTTTATCGCGGAGTGAAGCTTTCTTT.

This rearrangement joins TRBV10-3 to TRBJ2-5, with 7 bases that match TRBD2. Germline trimming cut 4 bases from V and 2 bases from J; bases unmatched to any gene: 7. The length of the CDR3 is 15 residues. Germline CDR1 is ENHRY and CDR2 is SYGVKD. As DNA, the CDR3 is TGTGCCATCAGTGCCCCCGCCGGGGGGCAAGAGACCCAGTACTTC. Protein sequence: CAISAPAGGQETQYF.

V usage is TRBV4-2 and J usage is TRBJ2-7, with D uncertain. V was pared by 2 bases and J by 6 bases, with 5 bases between. Germline V gene lookup returns CDR1 LGHNA and CDR2 YNFKEQ. The CDR3 extends over 11 amino acids. CDR3 region: CASSQLREQYF. The CDR3 nucleotides are TGTGCCAGCAGCCAACTGCGCGAGCAGTACTTC.

The rearrangement uses TRBV30 and TRBJ2-5, with TRBD2 identical over 9 bases. Unmatched junction bases numbered 4, after V lost 1 base and J lost 7 bases. The V gene's germline CDR1 is GTSNPN and CDR2 SVGIG (reference sequence). The CDR3 has 13 amino acids. Here the CDR3 DNA reads TGTGCCTGGAGTGGGGGTAGCGGGGGGACCCAGTACTTC. This codes for CAWSGGSGGTQYF.

The chain couples TRBV30 to TRBJ1-2; 8 nucleotides agree with TRBD1. J gave up 3 bases and V 3 bases, and 0 bases lay outside the gene matches. There are 12 residues in the CDR3. Germline CDR1 reads GTSNPN; CDR2 reads SVGIG (reference sequence). The CDR3 DNA reads TGTGCCTGGAGGGACAGGGACTATGGCTACACCTTC. The encoded protein is CAWRDRDYGYTF. Filled out from reference TRBV30 and TRBJ1-2, the complete variable domain reads SQTIHQWPATLVQPVGSPLSLECTVEGTSNPNLYWYRQAAGRGLQLLFYSVGIGQISSEVPQNLSASRPQDRQFILSSKKLLLSDSGFYLCAWRDRDYGYTFGSGTRLTVV.

The chain carries TRBV28 and TRBJ1-1; 7 bases map to TRBD1. Germline V gives CDR1 MDHEN, CDR2 SYDVKM. The ends lost 8 bases at V and 4 bases at J; junction bases unmatched: 4. The CDR3 is made up of 12 amino acids. The DNA for the CDR3 is TGTGCCAGCTGGTCAGGGGGCACTGAAGCTTTCTTT. As protein: CASWSGGTEAFF.

V is TRBV5-4 and J is TRBJ2-2, with 9 positions matching TRBD2. Germline CDR1 SGHNT, CDR2 YYREEE (reference sequence). The CDR3 is made up of 17 amino acids. V lost 2 bases, J lost 6 bases, and 11 bases stayed unmatched. CDR3: CASSFGAGGINPGELFF. The CDR3 DNA follows: TGTGCCAGCAGCTTTGGAGCGGGAGGCATAAATCCCGGGGAGCTGTTTTTT.

The DNA of the CDR3 is TGTGCCAGCAGTGGGACTAGCGGGCTTTCCTACAATGAGCAGTTCTTC. This gives the protein CASSGTSGLSYNEQFF. The chain is built from TRBV6-1 and TRBJ2-1; 11 nucleotides line up with TRBD2. Unmatched junction bases numbered 3, after V lost 4 bases and J lost 1 base. This CDR3 spans 16 amino acids. Per the germline V gene, CDR1 is MNHNS and CDR2 is SASEGT.

The gene calls are TRBV7-9 and TRBJ1-6, with D tentatively TRBD1 (5 bases). The CDR3 spans 15 residues. Trimming took off 1 base at V and 7 bases at J, with 11 bases between the two ends. Looked up from germline, CDR1 is SEHNR and CDR2 is FQNEAQ (reference sequence). CDR3 sequence (DNA): TGTGCCAGCAGCTTAGACAGGTTCGGCAATTCACCCCTCCACTTT. This codes for CASSLDRFGNSPLHF.

The rearrangement joins TRBV2 to TRBJ1-2; 10 bases align to TRBD1. V dropped 5 bases and J dropped 5; count of bases not matched to a gene: 14. Germline CDR1 and CDR2: SNHLY and FYNNEI. The CDR3 is 17 residues long. The CDR3 coding sequence is TGTGCCAGCAGTTCACCCGGGACAGGGGATCGAGGATATGGCTACACCTTC. This sequence encodes CASSSPGTGDRGYGYTF.

The genes are TRBV11-3 and TRBJ2-7; D unresolved. CDR3 length equals 13 residues. The V gene's germline CDR1 is SGHNT and CDR2 YENEEA. Between the trimmed V and J ends, which lost 0 bases and 6 bases, there was a span of 9 bases. Here the CDR3 DNA reads TGTGCCAGCAGCTTAGATGCAGGTGGCGAGCAGTACTTC. Translation: CASSLDAGGEQYF. Combining the CDR3 with reference TRBV11-3 and TRBJ2-7 gives the whole variable domain EAGVVQSPRYKIIEKKQPVAFWCNPISGHNTLYWYLQNLGQGPELLIRYENEEAVDDSQLPKDRFSAERLKGVDSTLKIQPAELGDSAVYLCASSLDAGGEQYFGPGTRLTVT.

This chain uses TRBV4-1 with TRBJ2-3; 7 bases agree with TRBD2. This CDR3 comprises 14 residues. CDR1 MGHRA and CDR2 YSYEKL come from the germline V gene. The J segment lost 4 bases and the V segment lost 8 bases, leaving 9 bases of the junction unmatched. In nucleotides, the CDR3 is TGCGCCAGCGGACCGGGGGGAGGGGCAGATACGCAGTATTTT. It is translated as CASGPGGGADTQYF.

This chain joins TRBV6-1 and TRBJ1-2; D is unresolved. Per the germline V gene, CDR1 is MNHNS and CDR2 is SASEGT. This CDR3 region has 13 residues. V lost 1 base, J lost 6 bases, and 9 bases lay in between. The CDR3 here is CASSEGLVDGYTF. In nucleotides, the CDR3 is TGTGCCAGCAGTGAAGGGTTAGTGGATGGCTACACCTTC.

V is TRBV28 and J is TRBJ2-3, with unresolved D. CDR1 and CDR2 from the germline V gene are MDHEN and SYDVKM. V was shortened by 4 bases and J by 4 bases, with 6 bases between the two germline ends. The CDR3 runs 12 residues. CDR3 coding DNA: TGTGCCAGCAGTTCACACCCAGATACGCAGTATTTT. Its translation: CASSSHPDTQYF. The full variable domain, its missing parts supplied by reference TRBV28 and TRBJ2-3, is DVKVTQSSRYLVKRTGEKVFLECVQDMDHENMFWYRQDPGLGLRLIYFSYDVKMKEKGDIPEGYSVSREKKERFSLILESASTNQTSMYLCASSSHPDTQYFGPGTRLTVL.

The genes are TRBV5-6 and TRBJ2-1; D uncertain. Trimming cost V 4 bases and J 1 base, with 15 bases left between them. The CDR3 totals 16 residues. Looked up from germline, CDR1 is SGHDT and CDR2 is YYEEEE. CDR3 region: CASSLVESGSYNEQFF. The DNA for the CDR3 is TGTGCCAGCAGCCTCGTGGAGAGTGGGTCCTACAATGAGCAGTTCTTC. Filled out from reference TRBV5-6 and TRBJ2-1, the complete variable domain reads DAGVTQSPTHLIKTRGQQVTLRCSPKSGHDTVSWYQQALGQGPQFIFQYYEEEERQRGNFPDRFSGHQFPNYSSELNVNALLLGDSALYLCASSLVESGSYNEQFFGPGTRLTVL.